The 7 T cell receptor beta chains below were found in one sample sequenced in a study of shared clonotypes between healthy human individuals. Cells designated naive CD8 were CD45RO-negative and were positively selected for CCR7, with terminally differentiated effector memory CD45RA+ cells excluded. Sequencing used immunoSEQ multiplex PCR; TCRdb keeps in-frame clones, though not all of them. The repertoire holds around 2,000,000 clones, over 85% seen once, with around 1% in the top ten. Specimen: naive CD8+ T cells sorted from blood. The origin of the receptors is a man in his late teens or twenties in good health.

The rearrangement links TRBV2 to TRBJ1-1; 7 nucleotides agree with TRBD1. The CDR3 has 14 residues. With 9 bases clipped from V and 5 bases from J, the junction kept 12 bases outside the gene matches. CDR1 is SNHLY and CDR2 is FYNNEI in the germline V gene. The CDR3 region is CASQPGQLITEAFF. The CDR3 region has the DNA TGTGCCAGTCAACCGGGACAGCTTATTACTGAAGCTTTCTTT.

DNA of the CDR3: TGCGCCAGCAGCGAGGGGGGCCTAAATCAGCCCCAGCATTTT. As protein: CASSEGGLNQPQHF. The chain links TRBV10-1 to TRBJ1-5, with D possibly being TRBD1 (6 bases). CDR3 length: 14 amino acids. Germline values: CDR1 WNHNN, CDR2 SYGVQD (reference sequence). The V gene lost 6 bases and the J gene lost 4 bases, with 13 bases spanning the gap.

Concerning this clone: The junction departs from germline at one end; a sequencing error may be responsible. CDR3 bases: TGTGCTAGCAGTTTCTGGGACTCCCTTAGGGAGACCCAGTACTTC. It encodes CASSFWDSLRETQYF. This sequence joins TRBV7-7 and TRBJ2-5; tentatively, D is TRBD2 (6 bases). The CDR3 is made up of 15 amino acids. Germline loops: CDR1 SSHAT, CDR2 FNYEAQ (reference sequence).

The chain employs TRBV6-1 and TRBJ2-3, with D uncertain. V lost 2 bases to trimming and J lost 0 bases, with 12 bases between them. Germline V gene data show CDR1 as MNHNS and CDR2 as SASEGT. This CDR3 has 16 residues. The CDR3 loop is CASSELRWDSTDTQYF. The CDR3 bases are TGTGCCAGCAGTGAATTGAGATGGGATAGCACAGATACGCAGTATTTT.

This clone came up once. J is TRBJ2-7 and V is TRBV9, with TRBD2 identical over 9 bases. The CDR3 is 15 amino acids. Germline values: CDR1 SGDLS, CDR2 YYNGEE. V trimming: 0 bases; J trimming: 4 bases; junction bases outside the gene matches: 5. CDR3 region: CASSVDAGGGYEQYF. DNA of the CDR3: TGTGCCAGCAGCGTAGACGCGGGAGGGGGATACGAGCAGTACTTC.

The V call is TRBV27, the J call TRBJ1-1; D uncertain. Looked up from germline, CDR1 is MNHEY and CDR2 is SMNVEV (reference sequence). Trimming cost V 3 bases and J 1 base, with 24 bases left between them. This CDR3 is 19 amino acids long. CDR3 amino acids: CASSFSPDSYSTSNTEAFF. Here the CDR3 DNA reads TGTGCCAGCAGTTTTTCCCCCGATTCTTACTCTACCTCGAACACTGAAGCTTTCTTT.

This clone came up once. The same CDR3 can be traced to other DNA sequences in this sample. This chain links TRBV5-1 with TRBJ2-1; no clear D gene. The CDR3 length is 13 residues. Germline lookup yields CDR1 SGHRS and CDR2 YFSETQ. Trimming removed 1 base at V and 5 bases at J, with 7 bases between. This chain's CDR3 is CASSLSGDNEQFF. The CDR3 nucleotides read TGCGCCAGCAGCTTGTCGGGTGACAATGAGCAGTTCTTC.